This T cell receptor (beta chain) was found in a study of CD8+ T cells in alopecia areata. Regarding the study as a whole: Scalp clonality decreased significantly with tofacitinib, and so did expanded CD8+ clones among the top 100. Researchers reported that TCR sharing among patients proved less clear than in mice, possibly HLA-linked.

V was cut by 4 bases and J by 7 bases, with 8 bases left in between. The CDR3 contains 12 residues. Germline CDR1 is SNHLY and CDR2 is FYNNEI. Documented treatment: oral pan-JAK inhibitor, 5-10 mg twice daily. Collection of lesional scalp punch biopsies and peripheral blood was performed in alopecia areata patients. RNA was isolated and reverse transcribed to cDNA, the sequencing template. The assay was immunoSEQ multiplex PCR, and TCRdb's table has in-frame clones only and misses some. Of approximately 220,000 clones in the sample, around two fifths were seen once. This clone was observed a handful of times. Its target is unknown.

The rearrangement links TRBV2 to TRBJ1-5, with D perhaps matching TRBD1 (5 bases). The material was CD4+ T cells sorted from blood, obtained around week 30, from a patient treated with tofacitinib. The clonotype comes from a human donor with alopecia areata. CDR3 nucleotides: TGTGCCAGCAGTGTCAGGGCCCAGCCCCAGCATTTT. It is translated as CASSVRAQPQHF. Together with reference TRBV2 and TRBJ1-5, the CDR3 gives the full variable domain: EPEVTQTPSHQVTQMGQEVILRCVPISNHLYFYWYRQILGQKVEFLVSFYNNEISEKSEIFDDQFSVERPDGSNFTLKIRSTKLEDSAMYFCASSVRAQPQHFGDGTRLSIL.